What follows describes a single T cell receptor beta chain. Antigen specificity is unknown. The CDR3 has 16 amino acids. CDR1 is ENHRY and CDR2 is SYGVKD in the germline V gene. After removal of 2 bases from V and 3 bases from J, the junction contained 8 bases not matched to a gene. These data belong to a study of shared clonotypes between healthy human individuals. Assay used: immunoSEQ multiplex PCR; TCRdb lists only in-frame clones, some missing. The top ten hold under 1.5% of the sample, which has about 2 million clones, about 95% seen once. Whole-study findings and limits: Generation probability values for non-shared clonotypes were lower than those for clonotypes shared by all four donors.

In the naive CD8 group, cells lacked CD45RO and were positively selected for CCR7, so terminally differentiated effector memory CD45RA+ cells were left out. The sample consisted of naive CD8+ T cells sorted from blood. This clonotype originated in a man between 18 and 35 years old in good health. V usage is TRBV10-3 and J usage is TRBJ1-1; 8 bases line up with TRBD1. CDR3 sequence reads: CAISEGQGAFDTEAFF. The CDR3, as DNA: TGTGCCATCAGTGAGGGCCAGGGGGCGTTTGACACTGAAGCTTTCTTT.